The clone carrying this T cell receptor (beta chain) came up a few times. The time point: cycle 4 day 1 (C4D1), after less than 7 weeks of nivolumab. The patients all showed relapse after autologous stem cell transplantation, while their brentuximab vedotin exposure varied. Thawed PBMCs yielded CD4+ T cells through magnetic negative selection. Only in-frame clones appear in the TCRdb table, and some are missing; sequencing was by immunoSEQ multiplex PCR. The data contain 25,000 to 35,000 clones, about 81% of them singletons. These data come from a study of PD-1 blockade in classical Hodgkin lymphoma. The TCR was taken from a human donor with classical Hodgkin lymphoma. This specimen consisted of CD4+ T cells from blood, obtained before the fourth cycle of nivolumab.

The CDR3 region has the DNA TGTGCCAGCAGCCAAGATGGCAGGAGATACGAGCAGTACTTC. Translation gives CASSQDGRRYEQYF. The V call is TRBV4-2, the J call TRBJ2-7; no reliable D call. The V gene's germline CDR1 is LGHNA and CDR2 YNFKEQ. Trimming left V 0 bases short and J 4 bases short, with 10 bases between. This CDR3 region has 14 residues.